Each of the 14 T cell receptor beta chains below was sequenced from the same sample in a study of CD8 T cells in ankylosing spondylitis. TCRdb reanalysed the 5' RACE reads using MiXCR and keeps one entry per CDR3 protein. The sample records hundreds of thousands of distinct CDR3 sequences, over 7% being singletons. Material: blood, either unsorted or a sorted T cell fraction (not recorded which). The receptors were sampled from a female donor with ankylosing spondylitis or in good health (not recorded which).

This clonotype was observed many times. This chain uses TRBV9 with TRBJ2-1; TRBD1 matches at 10 bases. J gave up 0 bases and V 1 base, and 7 bases lay outside the gene matches. Germline-derived CDR1 and CDR2 are SGDLS and YYNGEE. The CDR3 is 18 residues long. The CDR3 bases are TGTGCCAGCAGCGTACCTTCGGGACAGGGGAACTCCTACAATGAGCAGTTCTTC. This translates into CASSVPSGQGNSYNEQFF.

This clonotype appeared many times. J is TRBJ2-1 and V is TRBV7-8; a possible D gene is TRBD2 (6 bases). V shed 5 bases and J shed 5 bases, with 22 bases lying between them. The CDR3 has 17 amino acids. In germline, CDR1 is SGHVS, CDR2 FQNEAQ. The CDR3 loop reads CASSTDWTNRRNNEQFF. CDR3 nucleotides: TGTGCCAGCAGCACCGATTGGACTAATCGTCGAAACAATGAGCAGTTCTTC.

The sample holds many counts of this clonotype. J is TRBJ2-7 and V is TRBV11-2; D is uncertain. Trimming left V 3 bases short and J 5 bases short, with 8 bases between. The CDR3 has 12 amino acids. Germline CDR1 reads SGHAT; CDR2 reads FQNNGV. CDR3 protein: CASSLGNHEQYF. Written as DNA, the CDR3 is TGTGCCAGCAGCTTGGGGAACCACGAGCAGTACTTC.

A few counts support this clonotype. The rearrangement joins TRBV4-2 to TRBJ2-6; TRBD1 might be the D (6 bases). Trimming left V 1 base short and J 5 bases short, with 15 bases between. From germline, CDR1 is LGHNA and CDR2 YNFKEQ. The CDR3 length is 17 residues. CDR3 nucleotides: TGTGCCAGCAGCCAAGCCCTAAGACAGGCTAGGGCCAACGTCCTGACTTTC. Protein product: CASSQALRQARANVLTF.

This clonotype was picked up many times. CDR3 bases: TGTGCCAGCAGTTACAGGGAACCAGGAGAGACCCAGTACTTC. Amino acid sequence: CASSYREPGETQYF. This chain joins TRBV27 and TRBJ2-5; TRBD1 is a possible D gene (6 bases). Germline-derived CDR1 and CDR2 are MNHEY and SMNVEV (reference sequence). CDR3 length equals 14 residues. Between the trimmed V and J ends, which lost 4 bases and 4 bases, there was a span of 13 bases.

This clonotype was recorded at least ten times. This sequence joins TRBV7-2 and TRBJ2-5; 7 positions agree with TRBD2. Germline loops: CDR1 SGHTA, CDR2 FQGNSA. The CDR3 has 15 residues. The V and J ends lost 4 bases and 1 base, in that order; junction bases with no gene match: 6. CDR3 sequence reads: CASSSQTSLQETQYF. In DNA form, the CDR3 reads TGTGCCAGCAGCTCTCAGACTAGCCTCCAAGAGACCCAGTACTTC.

The rearrangement joins TRBV4-3 to TRBJ1-4; D remains ambiguous. The V gene's germline CDR1 is LGHNA and CDR2 YSLEER. V lost 2 bases and J 7 bases, leaving 11 bases between the germline ends. The CDR3 length is 14 residues. The CDR3 loop reads CASSQPKRGEKLFF. CDR3 coding DNA: TGCGCCAGCAGCCAACCCAAGCGGGGTGAAAAACTGTTTTTT.

The table lists this clonotype with many counts. The chain combines TRBV5-1 with TRBJ1-3, with D maybe TRBD1 (5 bases). This CDR3 region has 16 residues. Between the trimmed V and J ends, which lost 1 base and 4 bases, there was a span of 15 bases. The V gene's germline CDR1 is SGHRS and CDR2 YFSETQ. CDR3 amino acids: CASSLSGPTDGNTIYF. CDR3 in DNA: TGCGCCAGCAGCTTGTCGGGACCAACGGACGGAAACACCATATATTTT.

Notes on this clonotype: This sequence may be a read error, since a much larger clone differs from it by one base. This rearrangement joins TRBV30 to TRBJ2-7; possibly TRBD1 for D (5 bases). The V gene's germline CDR1 is GTSNPN and CDR2 SVGIG (reference sequence). V was trimmed by 5 bases and J by 9 bases, leaving 17 bases between them. This CDR3 has 12 amino acids. CDR3 DNA sequence: TGTGCCTGGGGCAATACAGGAAACGGGCAGTACTTC. This translates into CAWGNTGNGQYF.

This clonotype was counted ten times or more. V and J are TRBV7-2 and TRBJ2-2; 7 bases map to TRBD2. Trimming at V came to 8 bases and at J to 6 bases, leaving 15 bases not matched to a gene. Germline values: CDR1 SGHTA, CDR2 FQGNSA. The CDR3 runs 16 residues. CDR3 sequence (DNA): TGTGCCAGCCACGCGGGAGTCGGAAAGGGAGCCGGGGAGCTGTTTTTT. Its protein product is CASHAGVGKGAGELFF. The whole variable domain, filled in from reference TRBV7-2 and TRBJ2-2, reads GAGVSQSPSNKVTEKGKDVELRCDPISGHTALYWYRQSLGQGLEFLIYFQGNSAPDKSGLPSDRFSAERTGGSVSTLTIQRTQQEDSAVYLCASHAGVGKGAGELFFGEGSRLTVL.

This clonotype was picked up many times. V usage is TRBV4-3 and J usage is TRBJ1-1; maybe TRBD1 (5 bases). The V and J ends lost 1 base and 4 bases respectively, with 19 bases between them. The CDR3 is 17 amino acids. CDR1 and CDR2 from the germline V gene are LGHNA and YSLEER. Written as DNA, the CDR3 is TGCGCCAGCAGCCAAGTCCTCGGGGCATCGGCGGGCACTGAAGCTTTCTTT. It encodes CASSQVLGASAGTEAFF.

This clonotype came up many times. The gene calls are TRBV29-1 and TRBJ2-7; 8 positions agree with TRBD2. J lost 3 bases, V lost 6 bases, and 7 bases had no gene match. The germline gives CDR1 SQVTM, CDR2 ANQGSEA. CDR3 length: 13 amino acids. This CDR3 reads CSVPAGASYEQYF. The DNA of the CDR3 is TGCAGCGTCCCAGCGGGAGCTAGCTACGAGCAGTACTTC.

The sample holds many counts of this clonotype. The chain joins TRBV9 to TRBJ2-2; no clear D. Trimming pared 0 bases from V and 3 bases from J, leaving 6 bases between. Germline V lookup: CDR1 SGDLS, CDR2 YYNGEE. This CDR3 comprises 14 residues. CDR3: CASSVAGDTGELFF. The CDR3 DNA follows: TGTGCCAGCAGCGTAGCTGGGGACACCGGGGAGCTGTTTTTT. Based on the CDR3 plus reference TRBV9 and TRBJ2-2, the full variable domain is DSGVTQTPKHLITATGQRVTLRCSPRSGDLSVYWYQQSLDQGLQFLIQYYNGEERAKGNILERFSAQQFPDLHSELNLSSLELGDSALYFCASSVAGDTGELFFGEGSRLTVL.

This clonotype came up many times. The rearrangement joins TRBV28 to TRBJ1-4, with D uncertain. This CDR3 contains 15 residues. V was pared by 2 bases and J by 4 bases, with 11 bases between. Germline CDR1 is MDHEN and CDR2 is SYDVKM. DNA of the CDR3: TGTGCCAGCAGTTTAGAGGGAGAACGTAATGAAAAACTGTTTTTT. Protein product: CASSLEGERNEKLFF.